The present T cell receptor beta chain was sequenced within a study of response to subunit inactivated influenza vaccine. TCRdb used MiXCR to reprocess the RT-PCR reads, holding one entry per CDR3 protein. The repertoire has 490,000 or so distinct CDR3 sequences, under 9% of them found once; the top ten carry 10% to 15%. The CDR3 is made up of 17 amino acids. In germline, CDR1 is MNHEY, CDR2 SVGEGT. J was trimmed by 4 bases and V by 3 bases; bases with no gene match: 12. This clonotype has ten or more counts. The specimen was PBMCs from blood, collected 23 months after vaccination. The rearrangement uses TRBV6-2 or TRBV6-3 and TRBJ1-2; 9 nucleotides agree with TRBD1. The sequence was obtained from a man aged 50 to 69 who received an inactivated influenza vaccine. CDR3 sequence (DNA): TGTGCCAGCAGTTATTCTCGCTCCGGGACAGGGTCCTATGGCTACACCTTC. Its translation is CASSYSRSGTGSYGYTF.